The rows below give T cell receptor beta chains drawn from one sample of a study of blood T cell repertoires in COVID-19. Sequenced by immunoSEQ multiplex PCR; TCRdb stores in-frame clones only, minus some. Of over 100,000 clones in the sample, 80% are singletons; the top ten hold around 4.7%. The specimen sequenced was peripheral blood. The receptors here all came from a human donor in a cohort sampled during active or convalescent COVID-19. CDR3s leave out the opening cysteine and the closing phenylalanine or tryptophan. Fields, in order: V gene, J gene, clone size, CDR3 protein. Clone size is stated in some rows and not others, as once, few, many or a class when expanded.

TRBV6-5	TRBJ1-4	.	ASTRDRGNEKLF
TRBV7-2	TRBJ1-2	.	ASSLVAGTNYGYT
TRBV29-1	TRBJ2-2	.	SVVGLPFTGELF
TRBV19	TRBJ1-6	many	ASSINGGNSPLH
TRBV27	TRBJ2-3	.	ASRNTWSRGGTDTQY
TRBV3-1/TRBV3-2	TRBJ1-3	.	ASSPRDRHSGNTIY
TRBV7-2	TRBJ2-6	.	ASSLTTSPGANVLT
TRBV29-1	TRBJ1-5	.	SVSSGGNQPQH
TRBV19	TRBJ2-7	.	ASSRQGLYSEQY
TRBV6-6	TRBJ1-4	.	ACCLDDSLNEKLF
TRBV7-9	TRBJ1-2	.	ASSFRDRGRGYT
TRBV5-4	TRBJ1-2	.	ASSLVGGGYT
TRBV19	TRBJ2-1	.	ASSVGAITSYNEQF
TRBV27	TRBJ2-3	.	ASSPRKGKSRDTQY
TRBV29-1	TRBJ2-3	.	SVEKSGEDTDTQY
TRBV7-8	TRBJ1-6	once	ASSRKGVVGSPLH
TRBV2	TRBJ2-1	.	ASTPGGFEQF
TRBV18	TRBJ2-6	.	ASSPPAGANVLT
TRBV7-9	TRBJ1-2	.	ASSLSSTEQNT
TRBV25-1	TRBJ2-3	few	ASSARLTGGTDTQY
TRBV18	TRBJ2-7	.	ASSSLTLQGASYEQY
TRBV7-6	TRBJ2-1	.	ASSPGLAGGYGDEQF
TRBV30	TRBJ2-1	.	AWSPGTGGYNEQF
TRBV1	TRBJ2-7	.	TSKTRTGLEQY
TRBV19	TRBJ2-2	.	ASRTPASGRATGELF
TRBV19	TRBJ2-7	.	ASSTRTSGVSYEQY